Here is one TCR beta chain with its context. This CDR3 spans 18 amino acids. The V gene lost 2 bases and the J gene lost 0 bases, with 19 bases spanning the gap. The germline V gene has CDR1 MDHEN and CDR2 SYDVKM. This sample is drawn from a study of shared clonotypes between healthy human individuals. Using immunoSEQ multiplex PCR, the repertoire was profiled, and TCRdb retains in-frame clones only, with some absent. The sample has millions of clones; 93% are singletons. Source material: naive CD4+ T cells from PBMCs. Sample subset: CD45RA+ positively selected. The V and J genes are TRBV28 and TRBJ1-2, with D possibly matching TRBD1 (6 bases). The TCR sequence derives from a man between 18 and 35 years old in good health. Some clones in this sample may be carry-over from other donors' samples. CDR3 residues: CASSLRDTPISANYGYTF. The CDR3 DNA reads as TGTGCCAGCAGTTTAAGGGACACCCCAATCTCGGCTAACTATGGCTACACCTTC.